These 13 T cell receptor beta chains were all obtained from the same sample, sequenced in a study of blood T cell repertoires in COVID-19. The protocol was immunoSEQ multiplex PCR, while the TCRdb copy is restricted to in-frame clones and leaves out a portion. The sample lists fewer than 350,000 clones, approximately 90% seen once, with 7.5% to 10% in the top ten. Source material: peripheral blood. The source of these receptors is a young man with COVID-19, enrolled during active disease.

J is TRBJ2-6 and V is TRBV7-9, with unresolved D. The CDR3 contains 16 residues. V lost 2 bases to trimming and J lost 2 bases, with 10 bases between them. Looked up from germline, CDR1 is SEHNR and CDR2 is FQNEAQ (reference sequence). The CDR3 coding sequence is TGTGCCAGCAGCTTAAAGAGGAGTACTGGGGCCAACGTCCTGACTTTC. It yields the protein CASSLKRSTGANVLTF.

Written as DNA, the CDR3 is TGTGCCAGCAGCCAAGAAGGGGGTACGACCCAGTACTTC. Its translation is CASSQEGGTTQYF. This chain links TRBV3-1 (or the pseudogene TRBV3-2) with TRBJ2-5, with TRBD1 as a possible D gene (6 bases). Trimming shortened V by 0 bases and J by 7 bases, and 9 bases separated the two germline ends. Germline CDR1 LGHDT, CDR2 YNNKEL (reference sequence). This CDR3 is built from 13 residues.

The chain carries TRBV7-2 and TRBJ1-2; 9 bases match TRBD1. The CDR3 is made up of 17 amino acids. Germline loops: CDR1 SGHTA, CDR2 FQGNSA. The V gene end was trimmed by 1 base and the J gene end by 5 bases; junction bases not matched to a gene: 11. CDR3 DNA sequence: TGTGCCAGCAGCTTAGGACCGATAACAGGGGGCGCTTATGGCTACACCTTC. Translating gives CASSLGPITGGAYGYTF. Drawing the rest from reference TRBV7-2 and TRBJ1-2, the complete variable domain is GAGVSQSPSNKVTEKGKDVELRCDPISGHTALYWYRQSLGQGLEFLIYFQGNSAPDKSGLPSDRFSAERTGGSVSTLTIQRTQQEDSAVYLCASSLGPITGGAYGYTFGSGTRLTVV.

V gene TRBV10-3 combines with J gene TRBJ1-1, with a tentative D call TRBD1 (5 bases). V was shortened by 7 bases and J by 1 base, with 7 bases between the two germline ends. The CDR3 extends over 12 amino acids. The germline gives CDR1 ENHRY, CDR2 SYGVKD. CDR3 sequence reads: CAITGENTEAFF. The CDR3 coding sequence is TGTGCCATCACGGGGGAGAACACTGAAGCTTTCTTT.

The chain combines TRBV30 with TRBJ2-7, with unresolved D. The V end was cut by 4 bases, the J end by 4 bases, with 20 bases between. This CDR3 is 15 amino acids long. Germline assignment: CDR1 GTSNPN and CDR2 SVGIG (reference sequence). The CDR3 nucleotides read TGTGCCTGGACGTCCCGAGCCCCGATGTCGTACGAGCAGTACTTC. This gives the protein CAWTSRAPMSYEQYF.

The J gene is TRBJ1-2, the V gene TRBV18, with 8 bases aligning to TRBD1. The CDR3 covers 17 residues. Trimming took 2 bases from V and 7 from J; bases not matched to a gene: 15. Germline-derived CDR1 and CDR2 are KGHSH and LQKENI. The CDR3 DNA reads TGTGCCAGCTCACCAATAGTCGGCGACAGGGGAATTAGTGGCTACACCTTC. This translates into CASSPIVGDRGISGYTF.

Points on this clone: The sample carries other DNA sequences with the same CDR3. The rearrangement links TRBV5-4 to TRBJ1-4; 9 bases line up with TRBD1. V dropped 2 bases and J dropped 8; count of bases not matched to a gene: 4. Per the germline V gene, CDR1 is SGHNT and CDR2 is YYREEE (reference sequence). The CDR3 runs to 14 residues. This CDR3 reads CASSLQGAGEKLFF. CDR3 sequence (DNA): TGTGCCAGCAGCTTACAGGGGGCTGGGGAAAAACTGTTTTTT.

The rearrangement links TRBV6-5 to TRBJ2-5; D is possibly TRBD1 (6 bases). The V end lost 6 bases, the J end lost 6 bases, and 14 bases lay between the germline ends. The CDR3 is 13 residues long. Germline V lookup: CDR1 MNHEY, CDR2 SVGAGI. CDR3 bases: TGTGCCAGCAGAAGACAGGACCTCCAGACCCAGTACTTC. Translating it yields CASRRQDLQTQYF.

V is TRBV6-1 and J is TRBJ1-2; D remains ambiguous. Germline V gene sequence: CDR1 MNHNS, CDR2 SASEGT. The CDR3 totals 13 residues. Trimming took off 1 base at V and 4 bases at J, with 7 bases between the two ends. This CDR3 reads CASSEVEAYGYTF. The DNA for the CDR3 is TGTGCCAGCAGTGAAGTCGAGGCCTATGGCTACACCTTC.

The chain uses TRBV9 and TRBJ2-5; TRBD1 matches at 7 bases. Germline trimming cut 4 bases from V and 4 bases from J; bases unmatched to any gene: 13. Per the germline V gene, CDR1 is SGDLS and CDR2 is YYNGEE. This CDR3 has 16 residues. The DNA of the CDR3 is TGTGCCAGCAGCCCCGGGGACAGCCAATATCCAGAGACCCAGTACTTC. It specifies CASSPGDSQYPETQYF.

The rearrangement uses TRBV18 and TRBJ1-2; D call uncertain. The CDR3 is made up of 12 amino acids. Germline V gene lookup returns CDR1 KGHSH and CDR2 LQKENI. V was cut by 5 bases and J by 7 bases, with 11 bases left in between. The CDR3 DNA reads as TGTGCCAGCTCAACTACCGTCCCTGGCTACACCTTC. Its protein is CASSTTVPGYTF.

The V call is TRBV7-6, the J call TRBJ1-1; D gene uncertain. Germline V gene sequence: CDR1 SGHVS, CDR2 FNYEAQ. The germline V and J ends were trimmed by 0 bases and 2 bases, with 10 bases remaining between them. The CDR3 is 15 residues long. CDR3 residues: CASSLAAGPNTEAFF. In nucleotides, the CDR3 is TGTGCCAGCAGCTTAGCCGCAGGTCCTAACACTGAAGCTTTCTTT.

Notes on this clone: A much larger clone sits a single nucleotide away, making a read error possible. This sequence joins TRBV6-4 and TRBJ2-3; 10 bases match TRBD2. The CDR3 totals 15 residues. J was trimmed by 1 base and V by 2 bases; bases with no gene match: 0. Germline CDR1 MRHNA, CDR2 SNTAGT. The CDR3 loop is CASSDTSGGTDTQYF. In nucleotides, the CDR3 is TGTGCCAGCAGTGACACTAGCGGGGGCACAGATACGCAGTATTTT.